What follows are 18 T cell receptor beta chains derived from one specimen sequenced in a study of T cell repertoires in cytomegalovirus infection. One entry per CDR3 protein, called by TCRdb with MiXCR from the reads. The repertoire holds just under 550,000 distinct CDR3 sequences, with about a quarter as singletons. Sequenced sample: PBMCs. These receptor sequences come from a human donor in good health (CMV status not recorded). Some clones in this sample may be carry-over from other donors' samples.

This clonotype occurred many times. CDR3 nucleotide sequence: TGTGCCTGGGGCGGGGTCTACAATGAGCAGTTCTTC. Protein product: CAWGGVYNEQFF. The rearrangement joins TRBV7-2 to TRBJ2-1; tentatively, D is TRBD2 (6 bases). This CDR3 has 12 residues. Germline CDR1 reads SGHTA; CDR2 reads FQGNSA. Trimming shortened V by 11 bases and J by 3 bases, and 11 bases separated the two germline ends.

CDR3 coding DNA: TGCAGTGAGAAGTTATTCGGGGATACGCAGTATTTT. It encodes CSEKLFGDTQYF. This chain uses TRBV20-1 with TRBJ2-3; unclear D gene. This CDR3 is built from 12 residues. Trimming took 7 bases from V and 6 from J, leaving 14 bases between them. Germline V gene sequence: CDR1 DFQATT, CDR2 SNEGSKA (reference sequence).

This clonotype was recorded at least ten times. V gene TRBV27 combines with J gene TRBJ2-7; D is possibly TRBD1 (5 bases). The CDR3 sequence is 15 residues long. The germline gives CDR1 MNHEY, CDR2 SMNVEV (reference sequence). V dropped 6 bases and J dropped 2 bases, with 17 bases sitting between them. CDR3 protein: CASSSTAGLPYEQYF. DNA for the CDR3: TGTGCCAGCAGCTCGACAGCCGGCCTCCCCTACGAGCAGTACTTC.

This chain connects TRBV19 to TRBJ1-1; D gene unclear. V lost 2 bases and J 4 bases, leaving 8 bases between the germline ends. Per germline, CDR1 LNHDA and CDR2 SQIVND (reference sequence). This CDR3 region has 13 residues. The CDR3 is CASSIFRSTEAFF. CDR3 nucleotide sequence: TGTGCCAGTAGTATATTCAGGTCCACTGAAGCTTTCTTT.

This chain uses TRBV6-2 or TRBV6-3 with TRBJ2-2; D is ambiguous. The CDR3 contains 15 residues. V lost 5 bases to trimming and J lost 0 bases, with 10 bases between them. CDR1 MNHEY and CDR2 SVGEGT come from the germline V gene. As DNA, the CDR3 is TGTGCCAGCAGTCTCAGTTCGTCGAACACCGGGGAGCTGTTTTTT. Amino acid sequence: CASSLSSSNTGELFF.

This clonotype showed up just a few times. The V call is TRBV24-1, the J call TRBJ2-1; TRBD2 matches at 11 bases. The CDR3 runs 16 residues. The germline V gene has CDR1 KGHDR and CDR2 SFDVKD. V lost 3 bases, J lost 8 bases, and 8 bases stayed unmatched. DNA of the CDR3: TGTGCCACCAGTGATCTCACTAGCGGGAGTTTTGATGAGCAGTTCTTC. It yields the protein CATSDLTSGSFDEQFF.

The chain joins TRBV10-3 to TRBJ2-1; D might be TRBD2 (5 bases). Germline V CDR1 and CDR2: ENHRY, SYGVKD. The CDR3 loop spans 12 amino acids. Deletions cut 9 bases from V and 6 bases from J, with 12 bases between. CDR3 in amino acids: CAISGKFNEQFF. For the CDR3, the DNA is TGTGCCATTTCGGGAAAGTTCAATGAGCAGTTCTTC.

The V call is TRBV18, the J call TRBJ2-7; weak D call: TRBD2 (5 bases). V dropped 6 bases and J dropped 4 bases, with 16 bases sitting between them. CDR1 KGHSH and CDR2 LQKENI come from the germline V gene. This CDR3 has 14 residues. Written as DNA, the CDR3 is TGTGCCAGCTCGCCTCCGGGAAATCGGTACGAGCAGTACTTC. It specifies CASSPPGNRYEQYF. The variable domain in full, completed from reference TRBV18 and TRBJ2-7, reads NAGVMQNPRHLVRRRGQEARLRCSPMKGHSHVYWYRQLPEEGLKFMVYLQKENIIDESGMPKERFSAEFPKEGPSILRIQQVVRGDSAAYFCASSPPGNRYEQYFGPGTRLTVT.

This clonotype was counted a few times. The V gene is TRBV7-2, the J gene TRBJ1-6; D may be TRBD1 (5 bases). CDR1 and CDR2 (germline): SGHTA, FQGNSA. V lost 6 bases and J lost 10, with 19 bases in between. This CDR3 has 15 residues. The DNA for the CDR3 is TGTGCCAGCAGTTCCCAGGGCCCCGGTGAATCACCCCTCCACTTT. This gives the protein CASSSQGPGESPLHF.

CDR3 nucleotide sequence: TGTGCCTGGAGTCGGCTTGCAGATACGCAGTATTTT. This sequence encodes CAWSRLADTQYF. The V and J genes are TRBV30 and TRBJ2-3; unclear D gene. Germline CDR1 is GTSNPN and CDR2 is SVGIG (reference sequence). V gave up 2 bases and J gave up 4 bases, with 7 bases separating them. The length of the CDR3 is 12 residues.

This clonotype came up many times. V usage is TRBV7-2 and J usage is TRBJ2-1; TRBD1 matches at 8 bases. Trimming at V came to 1 base and at J to 4 bases, leaving 6 bases not matched to a gene. Germline assignment: CDR1 SGHTA and CDR2 FQGNSA. CDR3 length: 16 residues. CDR3 sequence reads: CASSLVPGQGYNEQFF. CDR3 nucleotide sequence: TGTGCCAGCAGCTTAGTCCCCGGACAGGGATACAATGAGCAGTTCTTC.

This clonotype occurred a few times. This rearrangement joins TRBV29-1 to TRBJ2-1; 9 bases map to TRBD2. Germline lookup yields CDR1 SQVTM and CDR2 ANQGSEA. With V trimmed by 3 bases and J by 4 bases, 10 bases remained unmatched. The length of the CDR3 is 16 residues. Here the CDR3 DNA reads TGCAGCGTTGACGGTGCGGGAGGGTTTAGTTACAATGAGCAGTTCTTC. This encodes CSVDGAGGFSYNEQFF.

The chain carries TRBV15 and TRBJ1-2; unclear D gene. The V gene's germline CDR1 is LNHNV and CDR2 YYDKDF (reference sequence). The V gene lost 5 bases and the J gene lost 5 bases, with 12 bases spanning the gap. The CDR3 sequence is 13 residues long. In nucleotides, the CDR3 is TGTGCCACCAGCGTAGGACGTGATTATGGCTACACCTTC. This translates into CATSVGRDYGYTF.

This clonotype was seen only a few times. This chain uses TRBV6-8 with TRBJ1-3; D uncertain. Germline CDR1 reads MNHGY; CDR2 reads SAAAGT. CDR3 size: 18 residues. V shed 0 bases and J shed 0 bases, with 15 bases lying between them. The CDR3 bases are TGTGCCAGCAGTTACTCGCGAGACCCTTCACACTCTGGAAACACCATATATTTT. This sequence encodes CASSYSRDPSHSGNTIYF.

The chain recombines TRBV24-1 with TRBJ2-2, with D maybe TRBD2 (6 bases). The germline CDR1 and CDR2 sequences are KGHDR and SFDVKD. V was clipped by 4 bases and J by 4 bases, with 12 bases between them. The CDR3 extends over 15 amino acids. CDR3 sequence: CATSDELAITGELFF. CDR3 nucleotide sequence: TGTGCCACCAGTGACGAACTAGCTATCACCGGGGAGCTGTTTTTT.

The genes are TRBV29-1 and TRBJ2-2; TRBD2 matches 8 bases. The length of the CDR3 is 15 residues. The germline CDR1 and CDR2 sequences are SQVTM and ANQGSEA. The junction had 11 bases not matched to a gene; V was cut back by 7 bases and J by 4 bases. The CDR3 nucleotides are TGCAGCGGGGAATACTGGGCGGGAGGCACCGGGGAGCTGTTTTTT. It codes for CSGEYWAGGTGELFF.

This chain links TRBV19 with TRBJ2-1; 11 nucleotides agree with TRBD2. The CDR3 extends over 15 amino acids. V shed 3 bases and J 8 bases; nucleotides not matched to a gene: 6. The germline V gene encodes CDR1 LNHDA and CDR2 SQIVND (reference sequence). CDR3 nucleotides: TGTGCCAGTAGTATTAGCGGGAGGGCCTTATATGAGCAGTTCTTC. Protein product: CASSISGRALYEQFF.

This clonotype was picked up a small number of times. The V and J genes are TRBV5-6 and TRBJ1-5; no firm D call. Germline V gene data show CDR1 as SGHDT and CDR2 as YYEEEE. V shed 5 bases and J shed 0 bases, with 15 bases lying between them. CDR3 length equals 16 residues. CDR3 region: CASSYRAHDSNQPQHF. For the CDR3, the DNA is TGTGCCAGCAGTTACCGGGCCCATGATAGCAATCAGCCCCAGCATTTT.